The rows below give T cell receptor beta chains drawn from one sample of a study of PD-L1 blockade in urothelial cancer. Here immunoSEQ multiplex PCR was the method, and the copy in TCRdb shows in-frame clones only, minus some. The table includes 35,000 to 45,000 clones, about nine tenths detected once. The specimen comprised PBMCs, sampled around atezolizumab (anti-PD-L1) treatment. These receptors originate from a woman aged 60-75 years with urothelial cancer. Both conserved end residues are part of each CDR3. The order of the fields is clone size, V gene, J gene, D gene, CDR3 DNA, CDR3 protein. The D gene is left open where the match is weak. Size is stated for part of the rows, as once, few or many counts, or as a class when the clone is expanded.

>few|TRBV11-2|TRBJ1-2|TRBD1
TGTGCCAGCAGGACTTACACAGGGGTAGGCTACACCTTC
CASRTYTGVGYTF
>-|TRBV27|TRBJ1-2|-
TGTGCCAGCAGTTACCGGGGGGCCTATGGCTACACCTTC
CASSYRGAYGYTF
>-|TRBV12-5|TRBJ1-1|TRBD1
TGTGCTAGTCTGACACAGGGGAAGAAGGACACTGAAGCTTTCTTT
CASLTQGKKDTEAFF
>-|TRBV5-1|TRBJ2-7|TRBD1
TGCGCCAGCAGCCTCCCAGGGACAGGGGCAGGCGAGCAGTACTTC
CASSLPGTGAGEQYF
>-|TRBV4-2|TRBJ2-7|-
TGTGCCAGCAGCCAGGGACTGGGAACCTACGAGCAGTACTTC
CASSQGLGTYEQYF
>-|TRBV18|TRBJ2-6|-
TGTGCCAGCTCACCACGTCAGGTGAGGGCTTCTGGGGCCAACGTCCTGACTTTC
CASSPRQVRASGANVLTF
>-|TRBV9|TRBJ2-3|-
TGTGCCAGCAGCGTAGGAGTAGCGGTCACAGATACGCAGTATTTT
CASSVGVAVTDTQYF
>-|TRBV2|TRBJ2-3|TRBD2
TGTGCCAGCAGGGCACCTTTACAACTAGCGGCAAGCACAGATACGCAGTATTTT
CASRAPLQLAASTDTQYF
>-|TRBV5-1|TRBJ1-3|-
TGCGCCAGCAGCTTGGTAGGGGCCTACTCTGGAAACACCATATATTTT
CASSLVGAYSGNTIYF
>-|TRBV4-1|TRBJ1-3|TRBD1
TGCGCCAGCAGCCAGACGAGAGGGACAGGACCAGGAAACACCATATATTTT
CASSQTRGTGPGNTIYF
>-|TRBV9|TRBJ2-3|TRBD1
TGTGCCAGCAGCGCGGGGACAGGGGAAGATACGCAGTATTTT
CASSAGTGEDTQYF
>few|TRBV18|TRBJ1-3|-
TGTGCCAGCTCAGAGACAAACACTGGAAACACCATATATTTT
CASSETNTGNTIYF